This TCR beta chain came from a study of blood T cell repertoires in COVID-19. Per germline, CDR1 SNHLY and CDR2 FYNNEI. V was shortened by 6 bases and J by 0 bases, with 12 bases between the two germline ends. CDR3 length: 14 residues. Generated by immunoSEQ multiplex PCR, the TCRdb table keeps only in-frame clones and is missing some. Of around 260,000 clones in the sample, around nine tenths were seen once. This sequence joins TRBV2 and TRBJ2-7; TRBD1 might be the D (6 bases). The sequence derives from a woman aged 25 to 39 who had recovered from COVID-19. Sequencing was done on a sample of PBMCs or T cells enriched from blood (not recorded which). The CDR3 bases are TGTGCCAGCAGCCAGGACAGTTACTCCTACGAGCAGTACTTC. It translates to CASSQDSYSYEQYF. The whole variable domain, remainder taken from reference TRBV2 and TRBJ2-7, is EPEVTQTPSHQVTQMGQEVILRCVPISNHLYFYWYRQILGQKVEFLVSFYNNEISEKSEIFDDQFSVERPDGSNFTLKIRSTKLEDSAMYFCASSQDSYSYEQYFGPGTRLTVT.